The rows below give T cell receptor beta chains drawn from one sample of a study of T cells in Graves' hyperthyroidism and ophthalmopathy. TCRdb fed the multiplex PCR reads into MiXCR, producing one record per CDR3 protein. The table lists hundreds of thousands of distinct CDR3 sequences, approximately 25% of them singletons, with about 11% in the top ten. Sequencing input: blood. Receptors originate from a woman aged 25 to 39 with Graves' ophthalmopathy. CDR3s include the opening cysteine and the closing phenylalanine or tryptophan. A D gene is named only where the DNA matches it firmly. Clone size is given for some rows only: seen once, a few or many times, or a class if the clone is expanded.

j_call: TRBJ1-2; v_call: TRBV25-1; d_call: TRBD1; clone_size: few; cdr3_nt: TGTGCCAGCAGTCAACAGGGGGCGGATGGCTACACCTTC; cdr3_aa: CASSQQGADGYTF
j_call: TRBJ1-3; v_call: TRBV12-3/TRBV12-4; d_call: TRBD1; clone_size: .; cdr3_nt: TGTGCCAGCAGTTTAGGGACAGGGGATAGAAACACCATATATTTT; cdr3_aa: CASSLGTGDRNTIYF
j_call: TRBJ1-3; v_call: TRBV24-1; d_call: TRBD1; clone_size: many; cdr3_nt: TGTGCCACCAGGGGGACAGGGAGCTCTGGAAACACCATATATTTT; cdr3_aa: CATRGTGSSGNTIYF
j_call: TRBJ2-7; v_call: TRBV2; d_call: TRBD2; clone_size: .; cdr3_nt: TGTGCCAGCACCCTGGGGAGGGGTACCTACGAGCAGTACTTC; cdr3_aa: CASTLGRGTYEQYF
j_call: TRBJ1-2; v_call: TRBV9; d_call: .; clone_size: many; cdr3_nt: TGTGCCAGCAGCGGGGTCATCTATGGCTACACCTTC; cdr3_aa: CASSGVIYGYTF
j_call: TRBJ1-2; v_call: TRBV29-1; d_call: .; clone_size: many; cdr3_nt: TGCAGCGTTGAAGAGGGAGGATTGGGTAACTATGGCTACACCTTC; cdr3_aa: CSVEEGGLGNYGYTF
j_call: TRBJ2-7; v_call: TRBV20-1; d_call: .; clone_size: many; cdr3_nt: TGCAGTGCTACCCTTAGCTCCTACGAGCAGTACTTC; cdr3_aa: CSATLSSYEQYF
j_call: TRBJ1-1; v_call: TRBV20-1; d_call: TRBD1; clone_size: many; cdr3_nt: TGCAGTGCTACACGACAGGGTGAAGCTTTCTTT; cdr3_aa: CSATRQGEAFF
j_call: TRBJ2-2; v_call: TRBV2; d_call: .; clone_size: .; cdr3_nt: TGTGCCAGCAGGACAGAGGTTTACACCGGGGAGCTGTTTTTT; cdr3_aa: CASRTEVYTGELFF
j_call: TRBJ1-1; v_call: TRBV9; d_call: .; clone_size: many; cdr3_nt: TGTGCCAGCAGCGTCAAGGGGGTAGACACTGAAGCTTTCTTT; cdr3_aa: CASSVKGVDTEAFF
j_call: TRBJ2-2; v_call: TRBV9; d_call: .; clone_size: .; cdr3_nt: TGTGCCAGCAGCGTAGGGGCCCAGTTGTCCGGGGAGCTGTTTTTT; cdr3_aa: CASSVGAQLSGELFF
j_call: TRBJ1-5; v_call: TRBV18; d_call: .; clone_size: many; cdr3_nt: TGTGCCAGCTCACCAGGGCAAATTAGCAATCAGCCCCAGCATTTT; cdr3_aa: CASSPGQISNQPQHF
j_call: TRBJ2-5; v_call: TRBV9; d_call: TRBD2; clone_size: .; cdr3_nt: TGTGCCAGCAGCGGACCAACTAGCGGGGGGCGTCAAGAGACCCAGTACTTC; cdr3_aa: CASSGPTSGGRQETQYF
j_call: TRBJ1-1; v_call: TRBV6-2/TRBV6-3; d_call: .; clone_size: many; cdr3_nt: TGTGCCAGCAGTTACCAGGGGAGTAGCGCTTTCTTT; cdr3_aa: CASSYQGSSAFF
j_call: TRBJ1-2; v_call: TRBV7-9; d_call: .; clone_size: many; cdr3_nt: TGTGCCAGCAGCTTGCGGACAGCAACCTATGGCTACACCTTC; cdr3_aa: CASSLRTATYGYTF
j_call: TRBJ1-1; v_call: TRBV12-3/TRBV12-4; d_call: .; clone_size: many; cdr3_nt: TGTGCCAGCAGTTTATTTGGGGGGGCTAATACTGAAGCTTTCTTT; cdr3_aa: CASSLFGGANTEAFF
j_call: TRBJ2-5; v_call: TRBV5-4; d_call: .; clone_size: many; cdr3_nt: TGTGCCAGCAGCTTGGTGCGGGGCCAAGAGACCCAGTACTTC; cdr3_aa: CASSLVRGQETQYF
j_call: TRBJ1-5; v_call: TRBV2; d_call: TRBD1; clone_size: many; cdr3_nt: TGTGCCAGCACCTCGAGGACAGGGTTTCAGCCCCAGCATTTT; cdr3_aa: CASTSRTGFQPQHF
j_call: TRBJ1-1; v_call: TRBV20-1; d_call: .; clone_size: .; cdr3_nt: TGCAGTGCTAGAGGCGGGGCGTCGAAACCTGAAGCTTTCTTT; cdr3_aa: CSARGGASKPEAFF
j_call: TRBJ2-2; v_call: TRBV29-1; d_call: .; clone_size: many; cdr3_nt: TGCAGCGTTGAAACAGAGAACACCGGGGAGCTGTTTTTT; cdr3_aa: CSVETENTGELFF
j_call: TRBJ2-2; v_call: TRBV5-1; d_call: TRBD2; clone_size: once; cdr3_nt: TGCGCCAGCAGGCGGACTAGCGGAGGGGGCACCGGGGAGCTGTTTTTT; cdr3_aa: CASRRTSGGGTGELFF
j_call: TRBJ2-7; v_call: TRBV2; d_call: .; clone_size: few; cdr3_nt: TGTGCCAGCAGTGAAGCAGGGCCCGGGGCCGGGCAGTACTTC; cdr3_aa: CASSEAGPGAGQYF
j_call: TRBJ2-5; v_call: TRBV9; d_call: TRBD2; clone_size: few; cdr3_nt: TGTGCCAGCAGCGTGGGAGCGGGGGGGCATATAGAGACCCAGTACTTC; cdr3_aa: CASSVGAGGHIETQYF
j_call: TRBJ2-7; v_call: TRBV12-3/TRBV12-4; d_call: .; clone_size: many; cdr3_nt: TGTGCCAGCATGCAAGGTAATGGCGAGCAGTACTTC; cdr3_aa: CASMQGNGEQYF
j_call: TRBJ1-1; v_call: TRBV12-3/TRBV12-4; d_call: .; clone_size: many; cdr3_nt: TGTGCCAGCAGTACCCACCCGGGGAACACTGAAGCTTTCTTT; cdr3_aa: CASSTHPGNTEAFF
j_call: TRBJ1-5; v_call: TRBV7-8; d_call: .; clone_size: .; cdr3_nt: TGTGCCAGCAGTCTTGACAGGACGAAGCAGCCCCAGCATTTT; cdr3_aa: CASSLDRTKQPQHF
j_call: TRBJ2-7; v_call: TRBV7-6; d_call: TRBD1; clone_size: many; cdr3_nt: TGTGCCAGCAGCACTGGACAGGGGGCTGACGAGCAGTACTTC; cdr3_aa: CASSTGQGADEQYF
j_call: TRBJ2-1; v_call: TRBV5-1; d_call: TRBD1; clone_size: .; cdr3_nt: TGCGCCAGCAGCTTACAGGGGACAGGCCTCAATGAGCAGTTCTTC; cdr3_aa: CASSLQGTGLNEQFF
j_call: TRBJ2-5; v_call: TRBV12-3/TRBV12-4; d_call: TRBD2; clone_size: .; cdr3_nt: TGTGCCAGCAGTTTAGCTTCACTTGGACTAGCGGGGGGGCCCGGGGAGACCCAGTACTTC; cdr3_aa: CASSLASLGLAGGPGETQYF
j_call: TRBJ2-7; v_call: TRBV7-2; d_call: TRBD1; clone_size: .; cdr3_nt: TGTGCCGAGGACAGGGCCTCCACCTACGAGCAGTACTTC; cdr3_aa: CAEDRASTYEQYF
j_call: TRBJ2-7; v_call: TRBV30; d_call: .; clone_size: once; cdr3_nt: TGTGCCTGGAGTCTCGACAGAACCTACGAGCAGTACTTC; cdr3_aa: CAWSLDRTYEQYF
j_call: TRBJ2-7; v_call: TRBV6-5; d_call: TRBD1; clone_size: many; cdr3_nt: TGTGCCAGCAGTTACGCACAGGGGGGCAACGAGCAGTACTTC; cdr3_aa: CASSYAQGGNEQYF
j_call: TRBJ2-6; v_call: TRBV28; d_call: .; clone_size: few; cdr3_nt: TGTGCCAGCAGTCCCCCGTACGGGGCGCGGGCCAACGTCCTGACTTTC; cdr3_aa: CASSPPYGARANVLTF
j_call: TRBJ1-1; v_call: TRBV12-3/TRBV12-4; d_call: TRBD1; clone_size: few; cdr3_nt: TGTGCCAGCAGACCCGGGACAGGGATGACTGAAGCTTTCTTT; cdr3_aa: CASRPGTGMTEAFF
j_call: TRBJ2-7; v_call: TRBV5-1; d_call: .; clone_size: many; cdr3_nt: TGCGCCAGCAGCTTGGGGGACTTCCTCTACGAGCAGTACTTC; cdr3_aa: CASSLGDFLYEQYF
j_call: TRBJ2-2; v_call: TRBV24-1; d_call: .; clone_size: many; cdr3_nt: TGTGCCACCAGTGCCCCAGGTCCCACCGGGGAGCTGTTTTTT; cdr3_aa: CATSAPGPTGELFF
j_call: TRBJ2-5; v_call: TRBV15; d_call: .; clone_size: many; cdr3_nt: TGTGCCACCAGCAGACCTCCAAGCGGGACCCAGTACTTC; cdr3_aa: CATSRPPSGTQYF
j_call: TRBJ1-1; v_call: TRBV2; d_call: .; clone_size: few; cdr3_nt: TGTGCCAGCAGTGAATTGGCCCGACGTGAAGCTTTCTTT; cdr3_aa: CASSELARREAFF
j_call: TRBJ2-7; v_call: TRBV10-2; d_call: .; clone_size: many; cdr3_nt: TGCGCCAGCAGGACAGGAGAATACGAGCAGTACTTC; cdr3_aa: CASRTGEYEQYF
j_call: TRBJ1-1; v_call: TRBV7-6; d_call: .; clone_size: .; cdr3_nt: TGTGCCAGCAGCCCGAAACCTGGCACTGAAGCTTTCTTT; cdr3_aa: CASSPKPGTEAFF
j_call: TRBJ2-7; v_call: TRBV11-3; d_call: TRBD1; clone_size: few; cdr3_nt: TGTGCCAGCAGCTATGGGACAGGGATCTCCTACGAGCAGTACTTC; cdr3_aa: CASSYGTGISYEQYF
j_call: TRBJ1-1; v_call: TRBV7-2; d_call: .; clone_size: many; cdr3_nt: TGTGCCAGCAGCCCTTGGGGTGGTAGCACTGAAGCTTTCTTT; cdr3_aa: CASSPWGGSTEAFF
j_call: TRBJ2-2; v_call: TRBV7-3; d_call: .; clone_size: many; cdr3_nt: TGTGCCAGCGCTGAGGACACCGGGGAGCTGTTTTTT; cdr3_aa: CASAEDTGELFF
j_call: TRBJ2-2; v_call: TRBV6-5; d_call: TRBD2; clone_size: many; cdr3_nt: TGTGCCAGCAGCCCACCGGGGCGGGGGGCCGCCGGGGAGCTGTTTTTT; cdr3_aa: CASSPPGRGAAGELFF
j_call: TRBJ2-7; v_call: TRBV28; d_call: TRBD2; clone_size: many; cdr3_nt: TGTGCCAGCAGTTTCCCCGGACTAGCGGGGGGGCGCGAGCAGTACTTC; cdr3_aa: CASSFPGLAGGREQYF
j_call: TRBJ2-7; v_call: TRBV6-5; d_call: TRBD1; clone_size: many; cdr3_nt: TGTGCCAGCAGTCCTCGGGACAGTGCCAACGAGCAGTACTTC; cdr3_aa: CASSPRDSANEQYF
j_call: TRBJ1-1; v_call: TRBV20-1; d_call: .; clone_size: many; cdr3_nt: TGCAAATTAGGACACACTGAAGCTTTCTTT; cdr3_aa: CKLGHTEAFF
j_call: TRBJ2-7; v_call: TRBV27; d_call: TRBD1; clone_size: .; cdr3_nt: TGTGCCAGCAGTTTATTAAGTAGGACAGGTGCGTTCGAGCAGTACTTC; cdr3_aa: CASSLLSRTGAFEQYF
j_call: TRBJ1-2; v_call: TRBV7-8; d_call: TRBD1; clone_size: few; cdr3_nt: TGTGCCAGCAGCGATCGACAGGGTCACTATGGCTACACCTTC; cdr3_aa: CASSDRQGHYGYTF
j_call: TRBJ2-5; v_call: TRBV19; d_call: .; clone_size: many; cdr3_nt: TGTGCCAGTAGTATTAGAACAGGAGAACACCAAGAGACCCAGTACTTC; cdr3_aa: CASSIRTGEHQETQYF
j_call: TRBJ2-7; v_call: TRBV12-3/TRBV12-4; d_call: .; clone_size: few; cdr3_nt: TGTGCCAGCACCCTTGGGTCTAGCTCCTACGAGCAGTACTTC; cdr3_aa: CASTLGSSSYEQYF
j_call: TRBJ2-7; v_call: TRBV11-2; d_call: .; clone_size: .; cdr3_nt: TGTGCCAGCAGCATACATTACGAGCAGTACTTC; cdr3_aa: CASSIHYEQYF
j_call: TRBJ1-5; v_call: TRBV2; d_call: .; clone_size: few; cdr3_nt: TGTGCCAGCGGGTGGCAGAGCAATCAGCCCCAGCATTTT; cdr3_aa: CASGWQSNQPQHF
j_call: TRBJ1-1; v_call: TRBV4-1; d_call: TRBD1; clone_size: many; cdr3_nt: TGCGCCAGCAGCCAGACAGGGGGCGCGGGCACTGAAGCTTTCTTT; cdr3_aa: CASSQTGGAGTEAFF
j_call: TRBJ2-7; v_call: TRBV11-1; d_call: TRBD1; clone_size: .; cdr3_nt: TGTGCCAGCAGCTTAATTAGGGACAGGGGAGTAAGTGAGCAGTACTTC; cdr3_aa: CASSLIRDRGVSEQYF
j_call: TRBJ1-5; v_call: TRBV6-1; d_call: .; clone_size: many; cdr3_nt: TGTGCCAGCAGTGAATGGCGGATGGGACCCAATCAGCCCCAGCATTTT; cdr3_aa: CASSEWRMGPNQPQHF
j_call: TRBJ2-2; v_call: TRBV7-2; d_call: TRBD1; clone_size: few; cdr3_nt: TGTGCCAGCAGCTTAGTGCAGGGGGCGAACACCGGGGAGCTGTTTTTT; cdr3_aa: CASSLVQGANTGELFF
j_call: TRBJ1-1; v_call: TRBV7-2; d_call: .; clone_size: many; cdr3_nt: TGTGCCAGCAGCTATTTAGGACAGCCTGGCACTGAAGCTTTCTTT; cdr3_aa: CASSYLGQPGTEAFF
j_call: TRBJ1-2; v_call: TRBV27; d_call: TRBD1; clone_size: many; cdr3_nt: TGTGCCACCTACCAATTGGACAGGGCGGGTGGCTACACCTTC; cdr3_aa: CATYQLDRAGGYTF